These 25 T cell receptor beta chains were sequenced from one sample in a study of graft-versus-host responses after intestinal transplantation. TCRdb's copy holds only in-frame clones and misses some; the assay was immunoSEQ multiplex PCR. The table includes approximately 81,000 clones, 80% to 90% detected once. No antigen is known for these receptors. Source: unstimulated CD8+ T cells sorted from spleen or lymph node cells, taken before transplant. The receptors shown here come from a human donor who was the organ donor for an intestinal transplant.

This clone was found a few times. This chain joins TRBV4-1 and TRBJ2-7; maybe TRBD1 (5 bases). Per the germline V gene, CDR1 is MGHRA and CDR2 is YSYEKL. The CDR3 runs 14 residues. The V gene lost 0 bases and the J gene lost 2 bases, with 8 bases spanning the gap. In nucleotides, the CDR3 is TGCGCCAGCAGCCAAGAGGGGCCCACCTACGAGCAGTACTTC. This sequence encodes CASSQEGPTYEQYF.

This CDR3 is CASRVNSNQPQHF. Here the CDR3 DNA reads TGTGCCAGCAGGGTGAATAGCAATCAGCCCCAGCATTTT. The chain employs TRBV6-1 and TRBJ1-5; no clear D. The CDR3 loop spans 13 amino acids. V lost 6 bases, J lost 0 bases, and 6 bases lay in between. From germline, CDR1 is MNHNS and CDR2 SASEGT.

The sample holds a few counts of this clone. The V gene is TRBV6-5, the J gene TRBJ1-2; 9 nucleotides align to TRBD1. J lost 7 bases, V lost 2 bases, and 8 bases had no gene match. Germline V gives CDR1 MNHEY, CDR2 SVGAGI. The CDR3 contains 15 residues. CDR3 nucleotide sequence: TGTGCCAGCAGTTACGTTAACCGGGACAGGGTTGGCTACACCTTC. Translating it yields CASSYVNRDRVGYTF.

This chain links TRBV30 with TRBJ1-1; D is unresolved. Germline lookup yields CDR1 GTSNPN and CDR2 SVGIG (reference sequence). Trimming stripped 3 bases from V and 2 bases from J, with 16 bases between. The CDR3 has 15 residues. The CDR3 DNA follows: TGTGCCTGGAGCCCCTTTCGGGGAGTTAACACTGAAGCTTTCTTT. It codes for CAWSPFRGVNTEAFF.

The chain joins TRBV28 to TRBJ1-2; TRBD1 might be the D (5 bases). V was clipped by 8 bases and J by 8 bases, with 18 bases between them. The CDR3 extends over 13 amino acids. Germline V gene sequence: CDR1 MDHEN, CDR2 SYDVKM. This chain's CDR3 is CASAPRGSWGYTF. DNA of the CDR3: TGTGCCAGCGCCCCACGGGGGTCGTGGGGCTACACCTTC.

The genes are TRBV7-3 and TRBJ2-1; 7 nucleotides align to TRBD1. The V gene end was trimmed by 4 bases and the J gene end by 9 bases; junction bases not matched to a gene: 6. The length of the CDR3 is 13 residues. Per the germline V gene, CDR1 is SGHTA and CDR2 is FQGTGA. For the CDR3, the DNA is TGTGCCAGCAGCTCTCAGGGGGTTGGTGAGCAGTTCTTC. Its protein product is CASSSQGVGEQFF.

This chain links TRBV5-1 with TRBJ2-7; D is undetermined. The CDR3 extends over 17 amino acids. V dropped 1 base and J dropped 1 base, with 18 bases sitting between them. Germline V gene sequence: CDR1 SGHRS, CDR2 YFSETQ. The CDR3 reads CASSLIRWAATSYEQYF. In DNA, the CDR3 is TGCGCCAGCAGCTTGATCAGGTGGGCAGCCACTTCCTACGAGCAGTACTTC.

The chain uses TRBV4-2 and TRBJ2-1; 9 bases map to TRBD1. This CDR3 contains 16 residues. Germline assignment: CDR1 LGHNA and CDR2 YNFKEQ. J lost 2 bases, V lost 1 base, and 3 bases had no gene match. The CDR3 loop is CASSQAGTGTYNEQFF. DNA for the CDR3: TGTGCCAGCAGCCAAGCCGGGACAGGGACCTACAATGAGCAGTTCTTC.

The J gene is TRBJ1-6, the V gene TRBV7-8; D gene ambiguous. Trimming took off 1 base at V and 3 bases at J, with 16 bases between the two ends. The germline V gene encodes CDR1 SGHVS and CDR2 FQNEAQ. The CDR3 is 18 residues long. The CDR3 nucleotides read TGTGCCAGCAGCTTAGGTGTACCTTCCTTCGGCTATAATTCACCCCTCCACTTT. It yields the protein CASSLGVPSFGYNSPLHF.

The chain joins TRBV29-1 to TRBJ2-3, with D tentatively TRBD1 or TRBD2 (6 bases each). Germline assignment: CDR1 SQVTM and CDR2 ANQGSEA. The V and J ends lost 4 bases and 2 bases respectively, with 10 bases between them. CDR3 length equals 13 residues. The CDR3 loop reads CSVGGAHTDTQYF. The DNA for the CDR3 is TGCAGCGTTGGGGGGGCGCACACAGATACGCAGTATTTT.

This sequence joins TRBV13 and TRBJ1-1; D is perhaps TRBD1 (5 bases). V lost 6 bases and J lost 8, with 10 bases in between. CDR3 size: 11 residues. Germline V gene data show CDR1 as PRHDT and CDR2 as FYEKMQ (reference sequence). The CDR3 reads CASSSGSEAFF. The CDR3 DNA reads as TGTGCCAGCAGTTCAGGGTCAGAAGCTTTCTTT.

This rearrangement joins TRBV19 to TRBJ2-1, with 10 bases matching TRBD1. The V and J ends lost 5 bases and 1 base, in that order; junction bases with no gene match: 2. The CDR3 covers 15 residues. Looked up from germline, CDR1 is LNHDA and CDR2 is SQIVND (reference sequence). CDR3 sequence (DNA): TGTGCCAGTAGTCCGGACAGGGGGTCCTACAATGAGCAGTTCTTC. This codes for CASSPDRGSYNEQFF.

The chain employs TRBV9 and TRBJ2-3, with unresolved D. The V end lost 0 bases, the J end lost 2 bases, and 10 bases lay between the germline ends. Germline V gene data show CDR1 as SGDLS and CDR2 as YYNGEE. The CDR3 sequence is 15 residues long. This chain's CDR3 is CASSVGETNTDTQYF. In nucleotides, the CDR3 is TGTGCCAGCAGCGTAGGAGAAACCAACACAGATACGCAGTATTTT.

V is TRBV20-1 and J is TRBJ2-7; D perhaps matches TRBD1 (5 bases). The CDR3 is 11 residues long. Germline CDR1 DFQATT, CDR2 SNEGSKA (reference sequence). The ends were cut back, 5 bases at V and 6 bases at J, with 11 bases in the middle. CDR3 protein: CSALRAGEQYF. CDR3 DNA sequence: TGCAGTGCTCTCAGGGCTGGCGAGCAGTACTTC.

This clone occurred once. This chain links TRBV10-3 with TRBJ2-3; no firm D call. Trimming pared 3 bases from V and 6 bases from J, leaving 22 bases between. The CDR3 has 17 amino acids. From germline, CDR1 is ENHRY and CDR2 SYGVKD. CDR3 amino acids: CAISEKSLTLSSDTQYF. The CDR3 coding sequence is TGTGCCATCAGTGAAAAGAGTCTAACCCTTAGCTCGGATACGCAGTATTTT.

The rearrangement uses TRBV4-1 and TRBJ1-5; D gene uncertain. CDR3 length: 14 amino acids. V lost 1 base to trimming and J lost 11 bases, with 15 bases between them. Germline values: CDR1 MGHRA, CDR2 YSYEKL. The CDR3 sequence is CASSQAGPKPAQHF. The DNA for the CDR3 is TGCGCCAGCAGCCAAGCCGGCCCCAAGCCAGCCCAGCATTTT.

The rearrangement uses TRBV28 and TRBJ2-2; D is unclear. CDR3 length: 16 amino acids. Trimming took off 1 base at V and 5 bases at J, with 14 bases between the two ends. Germline values: CDR1 MDHEN, CDR2 SYDVKM. CDR3 nucleotides: TGTGCCAGCAGTTTATCGGCCCCCGGGCTGACCGGGGAGCTGTTTTTT. This translates into CASSLSAPGLTGELFF.

The chain carries TRBV9 and TRBJ2-7, with D maybe TRBD2 (6 bases). Germline assignment: CDR1 SGDLS and CDR2 YYNGEE. Deletions cut 3 bases from V and 5 bases from J, with 18 bases between. The CDR3 totals 15 residues. The CDR3 region is CASSARGGSRNEQYF. Written as DNA, the CDR3 is TGTGCCAGCAGCGCCCGAGGAGGGTCCAGAAACGAGCAGTACTTC.

CDR3 protein: CASSYAGREQFF. CDR3 nucleotide sequence: TGTGCCAGCAGTTACGCTGGCCGCGAGCAGTTCTTC. This chain joins TRBV6-5 and TRBJ2-1; D is ambiguous. Germline assignment: CDR1 MNHEY and CDR2 SVGAGI. Trimming pared 2 bases from V and 10 bases from J, leaving 9 bases between. This CDR3 has 12 amino acids.

The chain's CDR3 is CASSVGGGNSGNTIYF. CDR3 nucleotide sequence: TGTGCCAGCAGCGTAGGGGGGGGCAACTCTGGAAACACCATATATTTT. The chain employs TRBV9 and TRBJ1-3; a weak D match, TRBD1 (6 bases). This CDR3 has 16 residues. In germline, CDR1 is SGDLS, CDR2 YYNGEE. V was shortened by 0 bases and J by 0 bases, with 10 bases between the two germline ends.

The chain combines TRBV19 with TRBJ2-7; a possible D gene is TRBD1 (6 bases). V lost 6 bases and J 4 bases, leaving 13 bases between the germline ends. This CDR3 is built from 13 residues. Germline V lookup: CDR1 LNHDA, CDR2 SQIVND (reference sequence). The CDR3 loop reads CASSPGVAYEQYF. The CDR3 DNA is TGTGCCAGTAGCCCAGGGGTGGCGTACGAGCAGTACTTC.

V is TRBV13 and J is TRBJ2-1; 8 positions match TRBD2. The CDR3 length is 15 residues. The V and J ends lost 2 bases and 2 bases, in that order; junction bases with no gene match: 2. Germline V gene lookup returns CDR1 PRHDT and CDR2 FYEKMQ (reference sequence). CDR3 coding DNA: TGTGCCAGCAGCTTACGCGGGGGGCCCTACAATGAGCAGTTCTTC. Its protein product is CASSLRGGPYNEQFF.

The chain couples TRBV20-1 to TRBJ1-2; D is unclear. With 0 bases removed from V and 4 bases from J, the gap between germline ends came to 3 bases. CDR1 and CDR2 (germline): DFQATT, SNEGSKA (reference sequence). The CDR3 sequence is 11 residues long. CDR3 bases: TGCAGTGCTAGAGAAGCCTATGGCTACACCTTC. This gives the protein CSAREAYGYTF.

The chain recombines TRBV6-1 with TRBJ1-2; no clear D gene. V lost 5 bases to trimming and J lost 6 bases, with 16 bases between them. Per germline, CDR1 MNHNS and CDR2 SASEGT. The CDR3 contains 14 residues. Written as DNA, the CDR3 is TGTGCCAGCAGTCATCGCCTGAACGTCGATGGCTACACCTTC. This gives the protein CASSHRLNVDGYTF.

The chain combines TRBV13 with TRBJ2-1; D may be TRBD2 (5 bases). Germline V gene data show CDR1 as PRHDT and CDR2 as FYEKMQ (reference sequence). The CDR3 loop spans 14 amino acids. The V end was cut by 5 bases, the J end by 0 bases, with 8 bases between. In nucleotides, the CDR3 is TGTGCCAGCAGCCAAGGAGGCTCCTACAATGAGCAGTTCTTC. It codes for CASSQGGSYNEQFF.